This T cell receptor (beta chain) emerged from a study of cytomegalovirus exposure and HLA in healthy donors. General study results and limits: In an earlier analysis, productive rearrangement rates for most beta V segments clustered near 87% or 30%. HLA alleles showed associations with 16,951 TCR beta sequences in a later analysis, at a 0.05 false discovery rate. Later on, an analysis found that several of the most significant clusters appeared to be linked to common viral pathogens, which included parvovirus B19.

As for this clone: Its specificity is not known.

Trimming cost V 4 bases and J 6 bases, with 9 bases left between them. Germline V gene data show CDR1 as SGHAT and CDR2 as FQNNGV. The CDR3 spans 13 residues. 60 Vbeta and 13 Jbeta primers were used in PCR. Measured with immunoSEQ multiplex PCR; TCRdb has only the in-frame clones, and not every one. The data hold roughly 240,000 clones, with roughly 78% observed a single time. The TCR comes from a boy aged 10-17 years in good health and CMV-seronegative. The V call is TRBV11-2, the J call TRBJ1-4; D uncertain. Sequenced material: PBMCs. CDR3 DNA: TGTGCCAGCAGCTGGGTGACATATGAAAAACTGTTTTTT. Translation: CASSWVTYEKLFF.